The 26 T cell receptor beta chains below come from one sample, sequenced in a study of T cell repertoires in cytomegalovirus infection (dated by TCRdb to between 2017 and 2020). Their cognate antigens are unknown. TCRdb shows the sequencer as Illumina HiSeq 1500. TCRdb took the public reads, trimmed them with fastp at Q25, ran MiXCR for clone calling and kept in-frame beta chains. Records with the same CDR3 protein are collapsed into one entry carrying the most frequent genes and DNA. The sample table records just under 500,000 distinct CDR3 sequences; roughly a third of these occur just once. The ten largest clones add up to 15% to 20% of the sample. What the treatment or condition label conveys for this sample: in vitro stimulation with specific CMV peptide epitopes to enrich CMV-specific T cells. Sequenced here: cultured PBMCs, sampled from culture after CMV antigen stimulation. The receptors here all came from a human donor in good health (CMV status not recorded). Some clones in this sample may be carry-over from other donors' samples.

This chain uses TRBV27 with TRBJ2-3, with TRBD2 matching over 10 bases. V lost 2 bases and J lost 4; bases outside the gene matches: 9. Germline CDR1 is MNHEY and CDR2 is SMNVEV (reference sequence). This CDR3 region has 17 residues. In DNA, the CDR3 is TGTGCCAGCAGTTTACTCCCAGCGGGAGGGCCCCCAGATACGCAGTATTTT. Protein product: CASSLLPAGGPPDTQYF.

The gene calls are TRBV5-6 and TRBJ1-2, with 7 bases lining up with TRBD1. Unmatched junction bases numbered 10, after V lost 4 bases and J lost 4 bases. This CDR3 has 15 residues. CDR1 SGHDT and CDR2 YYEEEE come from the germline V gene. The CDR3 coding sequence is TGTGCCAGCAGCGTACCACAGGGGCCGTCCTATGGCTACACCTTC. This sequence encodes CASSVPQGPSYGYTF.

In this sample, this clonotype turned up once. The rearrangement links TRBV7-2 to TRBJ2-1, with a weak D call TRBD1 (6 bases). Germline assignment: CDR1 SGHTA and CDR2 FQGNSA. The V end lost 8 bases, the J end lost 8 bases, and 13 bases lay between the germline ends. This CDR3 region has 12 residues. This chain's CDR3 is CASLGQNDEQFF. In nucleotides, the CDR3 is TGTGCCAGCCTCGGACAGAATGATGAGCAGTTCTTC.

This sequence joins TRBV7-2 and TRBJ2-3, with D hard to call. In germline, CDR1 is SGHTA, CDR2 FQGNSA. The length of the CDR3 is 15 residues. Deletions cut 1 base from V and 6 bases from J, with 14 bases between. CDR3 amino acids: CASSLVAPTSDTQYF. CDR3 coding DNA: TGTGCCAGCAGCTTAGTAGCCCCCACGAGCGATACGCAGTATTTT.

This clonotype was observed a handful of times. This chain's CDR3 is CASSQVDGSYGYTF. In DNA form, the CDR3 reads TGCGCCAGCAGCCAAGTTGATGGGTCCTATGGCTACACCTTC. The chain couples TRBV4-1 to TRBJ1-2; D not certain. Germline CDR1 is MGHRA and CDR2 is YSYEKL. With 1 base removed from V and 4 bases from J, the gap between germline ends came to 10 bases. The CDR3 is made up of 14 amino acids.

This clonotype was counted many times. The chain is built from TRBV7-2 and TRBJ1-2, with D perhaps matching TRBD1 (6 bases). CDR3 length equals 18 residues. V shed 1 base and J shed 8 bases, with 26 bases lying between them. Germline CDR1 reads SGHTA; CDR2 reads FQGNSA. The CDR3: CASSLGRGAQGISKGYTF. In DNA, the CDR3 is TGTGCCAGCAGCTTAGGGCGGGGGGCGCAAGGAATATCCAAGGGCTACACCTTC. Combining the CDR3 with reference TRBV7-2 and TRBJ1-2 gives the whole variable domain GAGVSQSPSNKVTEKGKDVELRCDPISGHTALYWYRQSLGQGLEFLIYFQGNSAPDKSGLPSDRFSAERTGGSVSTLTIQRTQQEDSAVYLCASSLGRGAQGISKGYTFGSGTRLTVV.

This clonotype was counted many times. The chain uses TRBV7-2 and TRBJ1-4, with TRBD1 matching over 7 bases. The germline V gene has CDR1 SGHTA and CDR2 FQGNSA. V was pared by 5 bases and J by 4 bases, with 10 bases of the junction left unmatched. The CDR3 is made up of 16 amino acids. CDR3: CASSPKTGPYNEKLFF. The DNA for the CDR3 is TGTGCCAGCAGCCCGAAGACAGGGCCTTATAATGAAAAACTGTTTTTT.

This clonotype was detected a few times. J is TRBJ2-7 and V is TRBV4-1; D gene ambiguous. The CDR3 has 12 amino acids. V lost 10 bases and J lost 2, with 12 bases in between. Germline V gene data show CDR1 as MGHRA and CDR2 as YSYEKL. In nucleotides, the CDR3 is TGCGCCACCTTAAGCCCAACCTACGAGCAGTACTTC. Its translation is CATLSPTYEQYF.

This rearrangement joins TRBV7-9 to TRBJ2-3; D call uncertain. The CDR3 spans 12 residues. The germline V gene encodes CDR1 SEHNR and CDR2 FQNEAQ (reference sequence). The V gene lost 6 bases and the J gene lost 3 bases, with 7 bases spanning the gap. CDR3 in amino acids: CASRELTDTQYF. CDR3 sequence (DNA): TGTGCCAGCAGAGAACTGACAGATACGCAGTATTTT. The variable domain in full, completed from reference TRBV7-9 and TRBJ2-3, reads DTGVSQNPRHKITKRGQNVTFRCDPISEHNRLYWYRQTLGQGPEFLTYFQNEAQLEKSRLLSDRFSAERPKGSFSTLEIQRTEQGDSAMYLCASRELTDTQYFGPGTRLTVL.

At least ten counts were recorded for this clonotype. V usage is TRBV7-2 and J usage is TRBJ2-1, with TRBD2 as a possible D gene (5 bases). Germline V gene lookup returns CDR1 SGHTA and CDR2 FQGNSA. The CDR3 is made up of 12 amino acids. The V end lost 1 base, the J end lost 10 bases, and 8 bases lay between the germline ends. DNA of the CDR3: TGTGCCAGCAGCTTAGTGGGAGTCGAGCAGTTCTTC. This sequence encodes CASSLVGVEQFF. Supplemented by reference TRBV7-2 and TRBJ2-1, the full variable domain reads GAGVSQSPSNKVTEKGKDVELRCDPISGHTALYWYRQSLGQGLEFLIYFQGNSAPDKSGLPSDRFSAERTGGSVSTLTIQRTQQEDSAVYLCASSLVGVEQFFGPGTRLTVL.

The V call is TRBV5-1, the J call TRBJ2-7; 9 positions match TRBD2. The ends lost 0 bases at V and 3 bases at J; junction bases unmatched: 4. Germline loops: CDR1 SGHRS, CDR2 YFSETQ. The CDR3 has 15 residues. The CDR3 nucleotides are TGCGCCAGCAGCTTGGGTCTAGCGGGATACTACGAGCAGTACTTC. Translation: CASSLGLAGYYEQYF. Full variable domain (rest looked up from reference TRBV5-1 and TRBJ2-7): KAGVTQTPRYLIKTRGQQVTLSCSPISGHRSVSWYQQTPGQGLQFLFEYFSETQRNKGNFPGRFSGRQFSNSRSEMNVSTLELGDSALYLCASSLGLAGYYEQYFGPGTRLTVT.

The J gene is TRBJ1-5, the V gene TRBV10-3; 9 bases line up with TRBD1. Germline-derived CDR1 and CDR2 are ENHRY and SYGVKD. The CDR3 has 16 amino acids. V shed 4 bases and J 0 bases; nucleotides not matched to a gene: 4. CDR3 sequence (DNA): TGTGCCATCAGTGGGGGGACAGGGTTTAGCAATCAGCCCCAGCATTTT. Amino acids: CAISGGTGFSNQPQHF.

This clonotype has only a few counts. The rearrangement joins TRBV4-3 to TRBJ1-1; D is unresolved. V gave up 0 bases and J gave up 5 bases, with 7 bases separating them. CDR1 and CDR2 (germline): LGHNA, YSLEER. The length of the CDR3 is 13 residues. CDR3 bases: TGCGCCAGCAGCCAAGAAATCCGGACTGAAGCTTTCTTT. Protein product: CASSQEIRTEAFF.

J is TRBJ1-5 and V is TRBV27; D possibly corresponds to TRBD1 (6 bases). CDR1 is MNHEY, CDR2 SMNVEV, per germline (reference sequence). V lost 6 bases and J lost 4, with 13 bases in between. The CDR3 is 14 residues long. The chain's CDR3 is CASRPGQINQPQHF. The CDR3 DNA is TGTGCCAGCAGACCCGGACAGATTAATCAGCCCCAGCATTTT.

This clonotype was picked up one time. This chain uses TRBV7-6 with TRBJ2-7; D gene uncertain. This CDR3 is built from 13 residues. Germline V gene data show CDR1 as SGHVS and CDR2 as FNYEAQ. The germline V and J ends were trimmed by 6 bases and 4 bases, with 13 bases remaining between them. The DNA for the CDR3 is TGTGCCAGCAGACCAGGACCCAGTTACGAGCAGTACGTC. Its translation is CASRPGPSYEQYV.

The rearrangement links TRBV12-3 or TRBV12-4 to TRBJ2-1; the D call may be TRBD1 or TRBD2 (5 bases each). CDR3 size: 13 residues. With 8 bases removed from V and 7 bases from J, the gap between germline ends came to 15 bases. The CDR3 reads CASQDRGENEQFF. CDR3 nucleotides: TGTGCCAGCCAGGACCGAGGGGAGAATGAGCAGTTCTTC.

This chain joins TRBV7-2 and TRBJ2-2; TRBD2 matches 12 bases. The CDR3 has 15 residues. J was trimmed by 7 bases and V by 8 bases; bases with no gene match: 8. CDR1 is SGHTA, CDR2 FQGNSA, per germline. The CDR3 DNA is TGTGCCAGCTTCCTAGCGGGAGGGTCGAGCGGGGAGCTGTTTTTT. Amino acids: CASFLAGGSSGELFF.

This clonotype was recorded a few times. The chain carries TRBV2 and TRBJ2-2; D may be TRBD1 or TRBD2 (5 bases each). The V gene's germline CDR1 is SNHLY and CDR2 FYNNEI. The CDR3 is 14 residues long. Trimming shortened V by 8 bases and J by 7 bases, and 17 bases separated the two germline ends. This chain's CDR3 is CASGDRGYGGELFF. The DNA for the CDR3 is TGTGCCAGCGGAGACAGAGGGTATGGCGGGGAGCTGTTTTTT.

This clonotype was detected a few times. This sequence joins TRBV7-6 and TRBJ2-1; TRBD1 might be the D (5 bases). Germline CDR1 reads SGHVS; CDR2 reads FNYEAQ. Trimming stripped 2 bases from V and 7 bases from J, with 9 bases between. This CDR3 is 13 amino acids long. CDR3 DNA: TGTGCCAGCAGCTTAACCGACAGAAATGAGCAGTTCTTC. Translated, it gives CASSLTDRNEQFF.

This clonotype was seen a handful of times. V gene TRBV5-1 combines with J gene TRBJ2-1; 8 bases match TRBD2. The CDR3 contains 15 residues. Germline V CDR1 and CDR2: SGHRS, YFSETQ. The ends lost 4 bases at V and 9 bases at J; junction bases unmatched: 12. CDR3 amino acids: CASSPRSGRAGEQFF. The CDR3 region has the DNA TGCGCCAGCAGCCCGCGTTCCGGGAGGGCCGGTGAGCAGTTCTTC.

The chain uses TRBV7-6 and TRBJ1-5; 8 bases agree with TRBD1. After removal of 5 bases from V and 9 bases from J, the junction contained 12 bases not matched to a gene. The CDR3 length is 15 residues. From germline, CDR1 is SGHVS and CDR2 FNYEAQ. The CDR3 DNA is TGTGCCAGCAGCCCGTCCGGGACAGGAGTTGGGCCCCAGCATTTT. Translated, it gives CASSPSGTGVGPQHF.

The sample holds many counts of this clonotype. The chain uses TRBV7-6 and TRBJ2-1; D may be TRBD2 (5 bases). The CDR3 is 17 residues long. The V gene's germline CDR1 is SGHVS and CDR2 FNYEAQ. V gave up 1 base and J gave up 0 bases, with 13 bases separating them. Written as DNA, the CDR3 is TGTGCCAGCAGCTTAGATCCCAGCGGTAGCTCCTACAATGAGCAGTTCTTC. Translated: CASSLDPSGSSYNEQFF.

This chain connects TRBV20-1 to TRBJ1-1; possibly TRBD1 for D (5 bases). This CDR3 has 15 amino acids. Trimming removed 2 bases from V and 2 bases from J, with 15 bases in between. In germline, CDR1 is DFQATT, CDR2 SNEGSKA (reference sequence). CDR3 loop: CSARPPGTLNTEAFF. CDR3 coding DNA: TGCAGTGCTAGACCACCTGGGACCCTCAACACTGAAGCTTTCTTT.

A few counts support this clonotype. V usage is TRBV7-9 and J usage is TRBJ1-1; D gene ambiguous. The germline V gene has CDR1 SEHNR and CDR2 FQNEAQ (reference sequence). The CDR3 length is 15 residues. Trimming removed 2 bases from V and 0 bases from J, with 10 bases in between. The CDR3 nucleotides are TGTGCCAGCAGCTTAAATGGAGTCATGAACACTGAAGCTTTCTTT. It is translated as CASSLNGVMNTEAFF.

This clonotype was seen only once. CDR3 protein: CASSQRVRTGGLYEQYF. CDR3 sequence (DNA): TGCGCCAGCAGCCAGAGGGTTCGTACAGGGGGCCTCTACGAGCAGTACTTC. The rearrangement links TRBV4-1 to TRBJ2-7; 9 bases map to TRBD1. V lost 3 bases to trimming and J lost 3 bases; unmatched junction nucleotides: 12. Germline CDR1 MGHRA, CDR2 YSYEKL. The CDR3 runs 17 residues.

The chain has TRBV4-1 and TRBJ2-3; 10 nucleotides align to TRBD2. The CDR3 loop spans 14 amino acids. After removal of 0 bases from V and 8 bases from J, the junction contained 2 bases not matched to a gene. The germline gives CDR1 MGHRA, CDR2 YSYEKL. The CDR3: CASSQEASGGTQYF. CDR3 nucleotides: TGCGCCAGCAGCCAAGAGGCTAGCGGGGGTACGCAGTATTTT.